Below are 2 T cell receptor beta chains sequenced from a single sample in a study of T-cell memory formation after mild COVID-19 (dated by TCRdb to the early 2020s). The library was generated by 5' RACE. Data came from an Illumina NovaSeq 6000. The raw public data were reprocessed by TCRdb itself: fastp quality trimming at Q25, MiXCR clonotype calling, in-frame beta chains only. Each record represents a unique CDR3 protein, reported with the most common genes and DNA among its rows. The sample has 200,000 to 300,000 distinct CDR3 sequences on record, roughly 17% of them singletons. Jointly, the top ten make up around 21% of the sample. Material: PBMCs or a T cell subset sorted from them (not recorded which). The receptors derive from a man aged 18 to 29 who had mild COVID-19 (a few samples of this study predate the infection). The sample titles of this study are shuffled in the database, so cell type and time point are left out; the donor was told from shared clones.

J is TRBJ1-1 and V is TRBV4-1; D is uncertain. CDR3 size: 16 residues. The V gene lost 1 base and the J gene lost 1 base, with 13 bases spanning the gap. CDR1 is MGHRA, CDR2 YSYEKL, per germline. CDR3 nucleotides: TGCGCCAGCAGCCAAGCGAGGCACAGAGGGAACACTGAAGCTTTCTTT. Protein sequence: CASSQARHRGNTEAFF.

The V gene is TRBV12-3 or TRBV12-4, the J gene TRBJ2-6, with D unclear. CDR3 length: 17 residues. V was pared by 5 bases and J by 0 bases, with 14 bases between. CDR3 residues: CASSLPTADSGANVLTF. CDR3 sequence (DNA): TGTGCCAGCAGTCTACCAACCGCCGACTCTGGGGCCAACGTCCTGACTTTC.